The 17 T cell receptor beta chains below all came from one sample that was sequenced in a study of metastatic and nonmetastatic thyroid tumors. TCRdb reanalyzed the PCR reads with MiXCR. The table includes over 35,000 clones, roughly 17% detected once. Thyroid surgery was performed in patients who had received no treatment beforehand. Material: tumor tissue. These receptors all come from a female donor with papillary thyroid cancer or a benign thyroid nodule (not recorded which). Some clones in this sample may be carry-over from other donors' samples.

The sample holds many counts of this clone. The chain has TRBV5-1 and TRBJ1-5; D not resolved. The V gene lost 0 bases and the J gene lost 4 bases, with 5 bases spanning the gap. The CDR3 is 13 residues long. Germline assignment: CDR1 SGHRS and CDR2 YFSETQ. CDR3: CASSLDRNQPQHF. CDR3 DNA sequence: TGCGCCAGCAGCTTGGACAGAAATCAGCCCCAGCATTTT.

This clone appeared many times. The gene calls are TRBV7-2 and TRBJ2-7; D remains unclear. With 0 bases removed from V and 6 bases from J, the gap between germline ends came to 9 bases. This CDR3 has 13 amino acids. The germline V gene encodes CDR1 SGHTA and CDR2 FQGNSA. CDR3 sequence reads: CASSLAPGLEQYF. The CDR3 DNA sequence: TGTGCCAGCAGCTTAGCGCCTGGCCTCGAGCAGTACTTC. The full variable domain, its missing parts supplied by reference TRBV7-2 and TRBJ2-7, is GAGVSQSPSNKVTEKGKDVELRCDPISGHTALYWYRQSLGQGLEFLIYFQGNSAPDKSGLPSDRFSAERTGGSVSTLTIQRTQQEDSAVYLCASSLAPGLEQYFGPGTRLTVT.

At least ten counts were recorded for this clone. V usage is TRBV29-1 and J usage is TRBJ2-1, with D uncertain. Per germline, CDR1 SQVTM and CDR2 ANQGSEA. Trimming removed 0 bases from V and 4 bases from J, with 7 bases in between. CDR3 length equals 13 residues. CDR3 nucleotides: TGCAGCGTTGAAGATGACTGGTACAATGAGCAGTTCTTC. Protein product: CSVEDDWYNEQFF.

This clone appeared a few times. A much bigger clone sits one base away, suggesting this may be a read error. Other DNA sequences from this sample encode an identical CDR3 as well. The chain links TRBV19 to TRBJ1-2; no reliable D call. Trimming took 5 bases from V and 7 from J, leaving 14 bases between them. CDR3 size: 13 residues. Germline V lookup: CDR1 LNHDA, CDR2 SQIVND (reference sequence). CDR3 nucleotides: TGTGCCAGTAGTTCGACAAGGAGGGCTGGCTACACCTTC. Amino acid sequence: CASSSTRRAGYTF.

Note on this clone: The junction and the germline gene differ at one end; a read error may be behind it. For the CDR3, the DNA is TGCAGTAATGGACAGAAAGAGACTCAGTACTTC. Translating gives CSNGQKETQYF. The chain recombines TRBV20-1 with TRBJ2-5, with D possibly TRBD1 on 6 matching bases. CDR3 length: 11 amino acids. CDR1 DFQATT and CDR2 SNEGSKA come from the germline V gene (reference sequence).

Ten or more counts support this clone. This CDR3 reads CASSFSTGTRTFF. The CDR3 coding sequence is TGTGCCAGCAGTTTTTCCACCGGGACTAGGACCTTCTTC. The chain joins TRBV28 to TRBJ2-1; 8 bases map to TRBD2. This CDR3 region has 13 residues. With 3 bases clipped from V and 16 bases from J, the junction kept 11 bases outside the gene matches. CDR1 MDHEN and CDR2 SYDVKM come from the germline V gene.

This clone was seen at least ten times. This chain connects TRBV20-1 to TRBJ1-2, with no clear D. Germline lookup yields CDR1 DFQATT and CDR2 SNEGSKA (reference sequence). The ends were cut back, 3 bases at V and 2 bases at J, with 13 bases in the middle. This CDR3 is 14 amino acids long. The CDR3 is CSARGRVGNYGYTF. In DNA, the CDR3 is TGCAGTGCTAGGGGAAGGGTCGGGAACTATGGCTACACCTTC.

In the case of this clone: Given a much more abundant clone one base away, this may be a read error. The chain is built from TRBV10-3 and TRBJ2-4; 7 nucleotides match TRBD1. CDR1 and CDR2 from the germline V gene are ENHRY and SYGVKD. The CDR3 has 18 residues. The CDR3 spells CTISPEAGTVLAKNIQYF. Written as DNA, the CDR3 is TGTACCATCAGCCCAGAAGCCGGGACAGTTCTAGCCAAAAACATTCAGTACTTC.

This clone showed up many times. The gene calls are TRBV15 and TRBJ1-5; D is unclear. V lost 8 bases, J lost 2 bases, and 13 bases lay in between. This CDR3 has 14 amino acids. From germline, CDR1 is LNHNV and CDR2 YYDKDF (reference sequence). In DNA, the CDR3 is TGTGCCACCGCCGATGATGGGGGCAATCAGCCCCAGCATTTT. It translates to CATADDGGNQPQHF.

Note on this clone: A read error is possible here, since a much larger clone lies one base away. The gene calls are TRBV7-7 and TRBJ1-3; D call uncertain. The V and J ends lost 4 bases and 0 bases respectively, with 10 bases between them. Germline values: CDR1 SSHAT, CDR2 FNYEAQ (reference sequence). The CDR3 spans 15 residues. As DNA, the CDR3 is TGTGCCAGCAGCTCCGGTCACCTCTCTGGAAACACCATATATTTT. It codes for CASSSGHLSGNTIYF.

This clone came up a few times. A much more abundant neighbour one base away suggests this may be a read error. This chain joins TRBV4-1 and TRBJ2-3; D may correspond to TRBD1 or TRBD2 (5 bases each). The length of the CDR3 is 15 residues. Germline V lookup: CDR1 MGHRA, CDR2 YSYEKL. The CDR3 bases are TGCGCCCGCAGCCGGGGACGAGACCTCACAGATACGCAGTATTTT. It yields the protein CARSRGRDLTDTQYF.

In this sample, this clone turned up many times. The chain joins TRBV5-6 to TRBJ1-1; 9 positions agree with TRBD1. Per germline, CDR1 SGHDT and CDR2 YYEEEE. V lost 2 bases to trimming and J lost 0 bases; unmatched junction nucleotides: 5. This CDR3 spans 16 amino acids. The CDR3 bases are TGTGCCAGCAGCTTAACACAGGGGGCGATGAACACTGAAGCTTTCTTT. Translated, it gives CASSLTQGAMNTEAFF.

About this clone: This may be a read error, as it is one base from a much larger clone. Other DNA sequences within the sample encode an identical CDR3. The chain recombines TRBV2 with TRBJ2-5, with D perhaps matching TRBD1 or TRBD2 (5 bases each). In germline, CDR1 is SNHLY, CDR2 FYNNEI. V lost 7 bases to trimming and J lost 1 base, with 13 bases between them. CDR3 length: 14 amino acids. Written as DNA, the CDR3 is TGTGCCAGCAACCAGGGACCCCTCCAAGAGACCCAGTACTTC. Protein: CASNQGPLQETQYF.

There are many counts of this clone. The V gene is TRBV20-1, the J gene TRBJ2-7; D remains unclear. V lost 3 bases to trimming and J lost 0 bases, with 9 bases between them. This CDR3 is 13 amino acids long. Germline assignment: CDR1 DFQATT and CDR2 SNEGSKA (reference sequence). CDR3 coding DNA: TGCAGTGCTAGGGACGGGTACTCCTACGAGCAGTACTTC. Its protein product is CSARDGYSYEQYF.

This clone was observed at least ten times. Other nucleotide sequences from this sample produce the same CDR3. The chain couples TRBV4-1 to TRBJ2-7; TRBD1 matches 7 bases. Germline V lookup: CDR1 MGHRA, CDR2 YSYEKL. The CDR3 runs 16 residues. With V trimmed by 1 base and J by 4 bases, 10 bases remained unmatched. The CDR3 protein is CASSQGRMGQTYEQYF. In DNA form, the CDR3 reads TGCGCCAGCAGCCAAGGTCGAATGGGACAGACATACGAGCAGTACTTC.

The sample holds many counts of this clone. V and J are TRBV7-8 and TRBJ2-3; a possible D gene is TRBD1 (7 bases). In germline, CDR1 is SGHVS, CDR2 FQNEAQ. V was clipped by 2 bases and J by 0 bases, with 15 bases between them. The CDR3 extends over 17 amino acids. The CDR3 region is CASSLPRTGLSTDTQYF. In DNA form, the CDR3 reads TGTGCCAGCAGCTTACCCCGGACAGGACTAAGCACAGATACGCAGTATTTT. Supplemented by reference TRBV7-8 and TRBJ2-3, the full variable domain reads GAGVSQSPRYKVAKRGQDVALRCDPISGHVSLFWYQQALGQGPEFLTYFQNEAQLDKSGLPSDRFFAERPEGSVSTLKIQRTQQEDSAVYLCASSLPRTGLSTDTQYFGPGTRLTVL.

This clone came up many times. The chain is built from TRBV24-1 and TRBJ1-2, with TRBD1 matching over 7 bases. The germline V gene encodes CDR1 KGHDR and CDR2 SFDVKD. The CDR3 runs to 15 residues. J gave up 1 base and V 12 bases, and 13 bases lay outside the gene matches. The CDR3 sequence: CARGGRGDYNYGYTF. The CDR3 region has the DNA TGTGCCCGAGGCGGCAGGGGGGACTATAACTATGGCTACACCTTC.